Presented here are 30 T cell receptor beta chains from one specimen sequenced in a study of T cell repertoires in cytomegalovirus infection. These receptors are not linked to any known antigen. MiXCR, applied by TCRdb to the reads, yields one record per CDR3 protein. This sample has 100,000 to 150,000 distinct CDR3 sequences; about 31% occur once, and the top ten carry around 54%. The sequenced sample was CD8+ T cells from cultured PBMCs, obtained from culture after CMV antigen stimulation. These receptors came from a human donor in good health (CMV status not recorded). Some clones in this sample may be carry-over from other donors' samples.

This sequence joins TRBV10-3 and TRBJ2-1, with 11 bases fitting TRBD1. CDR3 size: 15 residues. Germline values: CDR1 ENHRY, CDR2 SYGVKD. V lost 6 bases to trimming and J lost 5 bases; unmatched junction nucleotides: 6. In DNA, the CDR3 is TGTGCCATCAGCCGGGACAGGGGGAGAAACAATGAGCAGTTCTTC. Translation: CAISRDRGRNNEQFF.

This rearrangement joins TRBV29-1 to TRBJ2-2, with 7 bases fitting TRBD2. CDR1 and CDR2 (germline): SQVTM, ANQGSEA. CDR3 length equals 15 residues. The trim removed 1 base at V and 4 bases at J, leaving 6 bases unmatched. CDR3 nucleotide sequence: TGCAGCGTTGAAGTACGTGGGGGGGGCACCGGGGAGCTGTTTTTT. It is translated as CSVEVRGGGTGELFF.

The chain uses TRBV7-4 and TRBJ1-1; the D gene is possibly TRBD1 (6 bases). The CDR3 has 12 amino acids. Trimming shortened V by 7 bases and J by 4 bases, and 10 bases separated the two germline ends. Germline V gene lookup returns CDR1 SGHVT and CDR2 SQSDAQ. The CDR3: CASIGGPTEAFF. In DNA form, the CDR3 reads TGTGCCAGCATCGGGGGGCCCACTGAAGCTTTCTTT.

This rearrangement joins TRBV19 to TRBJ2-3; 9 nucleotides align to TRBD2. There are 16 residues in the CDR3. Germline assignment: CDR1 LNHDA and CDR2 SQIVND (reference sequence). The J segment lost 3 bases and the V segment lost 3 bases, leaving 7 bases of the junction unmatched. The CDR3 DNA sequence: TGTGCCAGTAGTATCTCGGCGGGGGGGCCAACAGATACGCAGTATTTT. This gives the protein CASSISAGGPTDTQYF. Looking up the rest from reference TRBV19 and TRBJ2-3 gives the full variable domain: DGGITQSPKYLFRKEGQNVTLSCEQNLNHDAMYWYRQDPGQGLRLIYYSQIVNDFQKGDIAEGYSVSREKKESFPLTVTSAQKNPTAFYLCASSISAGGPTDTQYFGPGTRLTVL.

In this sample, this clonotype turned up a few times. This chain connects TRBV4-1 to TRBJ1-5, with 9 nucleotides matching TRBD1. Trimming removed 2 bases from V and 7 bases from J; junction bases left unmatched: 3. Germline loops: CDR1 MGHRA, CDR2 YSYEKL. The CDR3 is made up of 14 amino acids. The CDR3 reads CASSQTGGSQPQHF. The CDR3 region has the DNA TGCGCCAGCAGCCAAACAGGGGGCAGCCAGCCCCAGCATTTT.

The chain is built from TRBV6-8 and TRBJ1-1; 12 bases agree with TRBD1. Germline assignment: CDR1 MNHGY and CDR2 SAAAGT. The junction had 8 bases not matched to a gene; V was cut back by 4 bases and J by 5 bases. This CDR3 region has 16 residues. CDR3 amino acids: CASSLSRDRGLTEAFF. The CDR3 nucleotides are TGTGCCAGCAGTTTGTCCCGGGACAGGGGGCTGACTGAAGCTTTCTTT.

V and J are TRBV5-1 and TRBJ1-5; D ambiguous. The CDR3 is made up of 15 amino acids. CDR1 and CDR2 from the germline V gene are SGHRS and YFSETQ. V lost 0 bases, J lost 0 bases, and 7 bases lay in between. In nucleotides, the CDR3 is TGCGCCAGCAGCTTGGGAGAAAATAGCAATCAGCCCCAGCATTTT. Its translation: CASSLGENSNQPQHF.

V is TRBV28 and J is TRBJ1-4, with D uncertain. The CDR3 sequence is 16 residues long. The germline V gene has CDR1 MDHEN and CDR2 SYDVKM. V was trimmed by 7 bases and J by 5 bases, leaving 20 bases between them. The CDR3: CASKTTLRVKNEKLFF. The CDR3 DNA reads TGTGCCAGCAAGACAACCCTGAGGGTTAAAAATGAAAAACTGTTTTTT.

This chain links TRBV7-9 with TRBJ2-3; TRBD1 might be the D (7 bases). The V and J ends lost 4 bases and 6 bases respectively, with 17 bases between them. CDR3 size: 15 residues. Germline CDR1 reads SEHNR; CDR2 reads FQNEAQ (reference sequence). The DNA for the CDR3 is TGTGCCAGCAGCTGGGATACAGGGGAGGAGGATACGCAGTATTTT. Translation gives CASSWDTGEEDTQYF. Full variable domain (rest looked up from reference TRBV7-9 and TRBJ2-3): DTGVSQNPRHKITKRGQNVTFRCDPISEHNRLYWYRQTLGQGPEFLTYFQNEAQLEKSRLLSDRFSAERPKGSFSTLEIQRTEQGDSAMYLCASSWDTGEEDTQYFGPGTRLTVL.

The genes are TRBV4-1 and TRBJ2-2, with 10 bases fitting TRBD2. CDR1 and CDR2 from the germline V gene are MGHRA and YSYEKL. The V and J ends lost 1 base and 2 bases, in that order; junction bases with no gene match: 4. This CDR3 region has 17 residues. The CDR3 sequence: CASSQALAGGNTGELFF. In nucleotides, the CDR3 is TGCGCCAGCAGCCAAGCCTTAGCGGGGGGCAACACCGGGGAGCTGTTTTTT.

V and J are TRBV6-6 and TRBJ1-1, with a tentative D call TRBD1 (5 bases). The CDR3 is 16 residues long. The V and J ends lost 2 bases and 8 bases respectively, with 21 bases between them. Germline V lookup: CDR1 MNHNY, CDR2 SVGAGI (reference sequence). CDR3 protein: CASSYETWGDVEEAFF. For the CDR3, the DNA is TGTGCCAGCAGTTACGAGACGTGGGGGGATGTTGAGGAAGCTTTCTTT.

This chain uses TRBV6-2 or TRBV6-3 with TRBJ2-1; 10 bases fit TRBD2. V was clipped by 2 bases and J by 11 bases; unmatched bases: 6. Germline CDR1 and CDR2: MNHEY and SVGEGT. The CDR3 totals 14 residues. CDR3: CASSYEAGGFQQFF. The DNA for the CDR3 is TGTGCCAGCAGTTACGAAGCGGGGGGGTTTCAGCAGTTCTTC.

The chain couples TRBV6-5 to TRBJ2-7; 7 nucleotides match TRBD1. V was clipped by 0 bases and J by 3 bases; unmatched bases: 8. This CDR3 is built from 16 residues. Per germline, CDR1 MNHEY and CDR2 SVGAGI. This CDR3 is CASSYSRYGTDYEQYF. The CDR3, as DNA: TGTGCCAGCAGTTACTCACGGTATGGGACAGACTACGAGCAGTACTTC.

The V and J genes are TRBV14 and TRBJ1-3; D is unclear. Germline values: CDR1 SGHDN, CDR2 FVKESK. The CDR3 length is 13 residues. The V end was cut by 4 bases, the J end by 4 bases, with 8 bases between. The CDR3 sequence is CASSPAAGNTIYF. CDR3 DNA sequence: TGTGCCAGCAGCCCTGCGGCCGGAAACACCATATATTTT.

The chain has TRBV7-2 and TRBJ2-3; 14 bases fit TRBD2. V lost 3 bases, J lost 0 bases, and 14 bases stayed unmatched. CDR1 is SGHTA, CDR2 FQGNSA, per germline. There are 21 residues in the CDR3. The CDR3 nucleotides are TGTGCCAGCAGCTTTCAAGGGTTTGGGACTAGCGGGGGAGCTAGCACAGATACGCAGTATTTT. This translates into CASSFQGFGTSGGASTDTQYF.

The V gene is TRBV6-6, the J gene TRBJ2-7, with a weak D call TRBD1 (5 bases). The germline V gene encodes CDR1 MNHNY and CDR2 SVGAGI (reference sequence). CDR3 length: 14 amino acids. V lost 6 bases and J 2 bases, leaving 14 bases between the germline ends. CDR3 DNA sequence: TGTGCCAGCAGCCTTCGACAGATACCCTACGAGCAGTACTTC. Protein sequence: CASSLRQIPYEQYF.

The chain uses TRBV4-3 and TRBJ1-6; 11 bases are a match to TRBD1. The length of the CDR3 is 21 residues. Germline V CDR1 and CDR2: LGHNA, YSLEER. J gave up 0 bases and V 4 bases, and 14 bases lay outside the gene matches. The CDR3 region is CASSPIPGQGDESSYNSPLHF. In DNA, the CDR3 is TGCGCCAGCAGCCCTATCCCGGGACAGGGGGATGAGAGCTCCTATAATTCACCCCTCCACTTT.

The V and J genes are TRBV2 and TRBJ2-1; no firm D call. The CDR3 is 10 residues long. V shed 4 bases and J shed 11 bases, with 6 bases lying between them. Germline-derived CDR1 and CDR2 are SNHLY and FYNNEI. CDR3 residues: CASSVGQQFF. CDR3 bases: TGTGCCAGCAGTGTAGGGCAGCAGTTCTTC.

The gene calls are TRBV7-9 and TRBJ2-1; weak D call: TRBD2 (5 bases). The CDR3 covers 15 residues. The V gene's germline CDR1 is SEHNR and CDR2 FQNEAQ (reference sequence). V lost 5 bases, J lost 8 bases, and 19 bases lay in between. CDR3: CASSPPHGFSDEQFF. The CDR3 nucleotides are TGTGCCAGCAGCCCCCCCCACGGTTTTAGCGATGAGCAGTTCTTC.

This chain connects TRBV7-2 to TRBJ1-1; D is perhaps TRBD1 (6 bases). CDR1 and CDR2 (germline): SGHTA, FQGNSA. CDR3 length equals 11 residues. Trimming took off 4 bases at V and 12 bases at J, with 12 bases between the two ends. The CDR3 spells CASSSNRDSFF. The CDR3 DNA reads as TGTGCCAGCAGCTCGAACAGGGATTCTTTCTTT.

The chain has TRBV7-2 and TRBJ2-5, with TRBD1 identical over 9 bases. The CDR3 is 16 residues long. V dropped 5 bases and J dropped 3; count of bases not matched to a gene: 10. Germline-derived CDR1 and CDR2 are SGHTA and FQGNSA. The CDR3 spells CASSLSRDRAEETQYF. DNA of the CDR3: TGTGCCAGCAGCCTAAGCCGGGACAGGGCTGAAGAGACCCAGTACTTC. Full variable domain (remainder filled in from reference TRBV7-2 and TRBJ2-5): GAGVSQSPSNKVTEKGKDVELRCDPISGHTALYWYRQSLGQGLEFLIYFQGNSAPDKSGLPSDRFSAERTGGSVSTLTIQRTQQEDSAVYLCASSLSRDRAEETQYFGPGTRLLVL.

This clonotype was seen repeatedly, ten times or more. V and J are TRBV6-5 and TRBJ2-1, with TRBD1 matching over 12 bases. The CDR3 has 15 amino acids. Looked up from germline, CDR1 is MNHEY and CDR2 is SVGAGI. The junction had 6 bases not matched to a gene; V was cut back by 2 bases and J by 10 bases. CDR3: CASSYPGQGATEQFF. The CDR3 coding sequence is TGTGCCAGCAGTTACCCGGGACAGGGGGCGACGGAGCAGTTCTTC.

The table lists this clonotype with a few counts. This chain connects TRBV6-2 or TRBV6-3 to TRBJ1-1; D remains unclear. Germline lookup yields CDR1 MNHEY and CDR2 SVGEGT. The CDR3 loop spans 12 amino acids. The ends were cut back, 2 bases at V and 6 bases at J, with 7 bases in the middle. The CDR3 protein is CASSYGGAEAFF. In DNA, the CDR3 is TGTGCCAGCAGTTACGGTGGTGCTGAAGCTTTCTTT.

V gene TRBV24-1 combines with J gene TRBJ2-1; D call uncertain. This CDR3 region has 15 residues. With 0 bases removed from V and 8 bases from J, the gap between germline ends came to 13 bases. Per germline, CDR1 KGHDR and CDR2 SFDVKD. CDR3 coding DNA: TGTGCCACCAGTGATTTGGACTCACCTGAGCATGAGCAGTTCTTC. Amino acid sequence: CATSDLDSPEHEQFF.

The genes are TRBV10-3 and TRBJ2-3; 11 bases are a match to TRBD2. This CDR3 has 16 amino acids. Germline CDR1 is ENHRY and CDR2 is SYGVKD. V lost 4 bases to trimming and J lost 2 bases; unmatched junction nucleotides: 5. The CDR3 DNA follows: TGTGCCATCAGTGGCCTAGCGGGGGGTCCCACAGATACGCAGTATTTT. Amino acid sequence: CAISGLAGGPTDTQYF.

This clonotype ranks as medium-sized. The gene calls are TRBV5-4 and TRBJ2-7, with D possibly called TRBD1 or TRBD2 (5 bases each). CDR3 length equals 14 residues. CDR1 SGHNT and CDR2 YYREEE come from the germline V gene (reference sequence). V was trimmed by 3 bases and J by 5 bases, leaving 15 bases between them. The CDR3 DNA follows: TGTGCCAGCAGCTACGGGGCAGGGTCCCACGAGCAGTACTTC. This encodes CASSYGAGSHEQYF.

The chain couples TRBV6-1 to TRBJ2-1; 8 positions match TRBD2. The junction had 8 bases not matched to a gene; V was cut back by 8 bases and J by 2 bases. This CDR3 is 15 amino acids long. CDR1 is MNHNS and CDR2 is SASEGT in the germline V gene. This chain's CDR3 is CASGPPGLAYNEQFF. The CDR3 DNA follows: TGTGCCAGCGGGCCACCGGGACTAGCCTACAATGAGCAGTTCTTC.

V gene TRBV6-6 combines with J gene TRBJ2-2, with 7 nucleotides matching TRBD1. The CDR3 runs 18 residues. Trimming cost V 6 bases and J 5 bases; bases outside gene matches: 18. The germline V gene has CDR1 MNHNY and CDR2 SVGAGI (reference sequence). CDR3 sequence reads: CASRGNSGQPLWTGELFF. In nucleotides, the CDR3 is TGTGCCAGCAGAGGGAATTCGGGACAGCCATTGTGGACCGGGGAGCTGTTTTTT.

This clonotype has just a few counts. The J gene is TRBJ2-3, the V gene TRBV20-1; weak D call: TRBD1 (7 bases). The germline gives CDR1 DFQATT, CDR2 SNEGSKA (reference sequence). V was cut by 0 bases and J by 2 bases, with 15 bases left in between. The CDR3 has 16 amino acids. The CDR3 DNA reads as TGCAGTGCTAGAGATCGAAACAGGGGACTCACAGATACGCAGTATTTT. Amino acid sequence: CSARDRNRGLTDTQYF.

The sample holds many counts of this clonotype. The CDR3 coding sequence is TGTGCCAGCAGCTTAGCGGACAGGGCTAGCACTGAAGCTTTCTTT. Translation gives CASSLADRASTEAFF. The chain couples TRBV7-6 to TRBJ1-1, with TRBD1 matching over 8 bases. This CDR3 has 15 residues. V lost 0 bases, J lost 4 bases, and 4 bases stayed unmatched. Per the germline V gene, CDR1 is SGHVS and CDR2 is FNYEAQ. The variable domain in full, completed from reference TRBV7-6 and TRBJ1-1, reads GAGVSQSPRYKVTKRGQDVALRCDPISGHVSLYWYRQALGQGPEFLTYFNYEAQQDKSGLPNDRFSAERPEGSISTLTIQRTEQRDSAMYRCASSLADRASTEAFFGQGTRLTVV.